The rows below give T cell receptor beta chains drawn from one sample of a study of blood T cell repertoires in COVID-19. Data came from immunoSEQ multiplex PCR; TCRdb stores just in-frame clones and leaves some out. Of around 280,000 clones listed, around nine tenths are singletons. Sequenced material: peripheral blood. The receptor set was obtained from a man between 70 and 80 years old with acute or convalescent COVID-19. Each CDR3 is given with its conserved first and last residue. D genes are given only for firm matches. Clone size is shown for a subset of rows, as once, few, many or a class of expanded clone.

D gene,V gene,clone size,J gene,CDR3 DNA,CDR3 protein
-,TRBV18,-,TRBJ1-1,TGTGCCAGCTCACCGGGGAGTGAAGCTTTCTTT,CASSPGSEAFF
TRBD1,TRBV29-1,once,TRBJ2-5,TGCAGCGTCGCCCGGGACAGGCAAGAGACCCAGTACTTC,CSVARDRQETQYF
-,TRBV6-1,-,TRBJ1-5,TGTGCCAGCAGTGAAGCAACAGGGCGGCATCAGCCCCAGCATTTT,CASSEATGRHQPQHF
-,TRBV5-6,-,TRBJ1-1,TGTGCCAGCAGCCCGGGTCAGAGCGGGGAAGCTTTCTTT,CASSPGQSGEAFF
-,TRBV25-1,-,TRBJ1-1,TGTGCCAGCAGTGCACTCAAGAACACTGAAGCTTTCTTT,CASSALKNTEAFF
-,TRBV28,few,TRBJ1-4,TGTGCCAGCAGCTCCGGGACATATGATGAAAAACTGTTTTTT,CASSSGTYDEKLFF
TRBD2,TRBV9,-,TRBJ2-3,TGTGCCAGCAGCGTGGGAATTAGCGGGGGGACCCATACGCAGTATTTT,CASSVGISGGTHTQYF
-,TRBV19,-,TRBJ1-3,TGTGCCAGTAGTATCGACCAGGGTGCCATATATTTT,CASSIDQGAIYF
TRBD1,TRBV6-2/TRBV6-3,-,TRBJ2-7,TGTGCCAGCAGTTACCTCCAGGGGGCGCAGTACGAGCAGTACTTC,CASSYLQGAQYEQYF
-,TRBV6-5,-,TRBJ2-1,TGTGCCAGCAGTTACTCGGCCAACAGTCCGCAGTTCTTC,CASSYSANSPQFF
-,TRBV29-1,once,TRBJ1-2,TGCAGCGTTGGGGGGGGCATGGGCTATGGCTACACCTTC,CSVGGGMGYGYTF
TRBD2,TRBV7-2,-,TRBJ2-3,TGTGCCAGCAGCATCAGCGGGGGGGGCACGGATACGCAGTATTTT,CASSISGGGTDTQYF
-,TRBV27,-,TRBJ1-1,TGTGCCAGCAGTCCCCGACAGCGCTACCATTTTGAAGCTTTCTTT,CASSPRQRYHFEAFF
-,TRBV25-1,-,TRBJ2-1,TGTGCCAGCAGTGCCGCCAGGGGATACTACAATGAGCAGTTCTTC,CASSAARGYYNEQFF